The present entry profiles one T cell receptor beta chain with its context. Its antigen is currently unknown. It was focal radiation plus CTLA-4 blockade with ipilimumab that patients with chemo-refractory metastatic non-small-cell lung cancer received. The assay was immunoSEQ multiplex PCR, and TCRdb's table has in-frame clones only and misses some. The data contain around 110,000 clones, around 89% of them singletons. The data stem from a study of radiotherapy plus CTLA-4 blockade in lung cancer. General study results and limits: Subsequent to radiotherapy plus ipilimumab, tumor-derived TCR clones underwent expansion in blood. Together with interferon-beta, which increased in serum after radiation, early dynamic changes in blood T cell clones were reportedly the best predictors of response.

Germline V gene sequence: CDR1 SGHRS, CDR2 YFSETQ. The CDR3 is 14 amino acids. V dropped 1 base and J dropped 5 bases, with 10 bases sitting between them. The rearrangement joins TRBV5-1 to TRBJ2-1; D possibly corresponds to TRBD2 (5 bases). The TCR sequence derives from a human donor with non-small cell lung cancer that progressed on radiotherapy plus ipilimumab. Sample: peripheral blood, taken from a patient treated with radiotherapy plus ipilimumab. The CDR3 DNA is TGCGCCAGCAGCTTGCTAGCAAGCGACAATGAGCAGTTCTTC. It encodes CASSLLASDNEQFF.